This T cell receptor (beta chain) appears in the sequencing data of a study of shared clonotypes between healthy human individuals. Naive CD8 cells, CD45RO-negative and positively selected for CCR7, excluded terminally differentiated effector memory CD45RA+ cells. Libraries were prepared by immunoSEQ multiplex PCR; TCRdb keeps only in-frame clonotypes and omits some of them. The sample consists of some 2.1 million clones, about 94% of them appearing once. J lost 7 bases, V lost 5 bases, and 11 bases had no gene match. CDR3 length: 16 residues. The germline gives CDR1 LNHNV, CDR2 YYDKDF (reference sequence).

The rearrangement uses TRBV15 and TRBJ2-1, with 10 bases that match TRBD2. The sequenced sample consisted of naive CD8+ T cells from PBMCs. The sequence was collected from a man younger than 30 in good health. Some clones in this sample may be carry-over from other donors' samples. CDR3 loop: CATSGGKAGGFNEQFF. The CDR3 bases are TGTGCCACCAGCGGGGGAAAAGCGGGAGGGTTTAATGAGCAGTTCTTC.